The source of this T cell receptor (beta chain) is a study of CD8+ T cells in alopecia areata. CDR1 and CDR2 from the germline V gene are SGHDT and YYEEEE. V was clipped by 0 bases and J by 0 bases, with 6 bases between them. The CDR3 has 14 residues. Findings and limits, study-wide: On tofacitinib, scalp and blood still held many of the expanded lesional clones.

With regard to this clone: Its antigen is still unknown. The same CDR3 arises from other DNA sequences in this sample as well.

In each case, RNA was isolated and then reverse transcribed into cDNA as the sequencing template. Libraries were prepared by immunoSEQ multiplex PCR; TCRdb keeps only in-frame clonotypes and omits some of them. The top ten clones hold around 15% of a sample with 95,000 to 100,000 clones, approximately 66% of them seen once. The treatment was: oral pan-JAK inhibitor, 5-10 mg twice daily. This receptor was obtained from a human donor with alopecia areata. This chain joins TRBV5-6 and TRBJ1-1; TRBD1 might be the D (5 bases). Sample: CD8+ T cells sorted from blood, taken at week 4, from a patient treated with tofacitinib. The CDR3 DNA sequence: TGTGCCAGCAGCTTGGGACAGATGAACACTGAAGCTTTCTTT. This encodes CASSLGQMNTEAFF.